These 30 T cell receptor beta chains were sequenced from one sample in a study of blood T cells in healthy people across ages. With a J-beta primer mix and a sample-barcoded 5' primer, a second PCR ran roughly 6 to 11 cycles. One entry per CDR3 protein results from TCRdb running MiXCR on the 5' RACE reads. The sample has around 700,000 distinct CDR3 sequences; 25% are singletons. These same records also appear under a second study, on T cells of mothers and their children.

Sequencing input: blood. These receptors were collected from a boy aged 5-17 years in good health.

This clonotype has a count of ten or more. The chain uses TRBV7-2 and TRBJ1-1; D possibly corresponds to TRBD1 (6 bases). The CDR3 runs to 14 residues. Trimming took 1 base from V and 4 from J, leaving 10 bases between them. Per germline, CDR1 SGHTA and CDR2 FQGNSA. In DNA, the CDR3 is TGTGCCAGCAGCTTAGAACAGGGTTTCACTGAAGCTTTCTTT. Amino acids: CASSLEQGFTEAFF.

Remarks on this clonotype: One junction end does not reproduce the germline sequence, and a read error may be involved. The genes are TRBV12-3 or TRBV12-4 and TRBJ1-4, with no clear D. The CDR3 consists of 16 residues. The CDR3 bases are TGTGCTAGCAGCACCCAAGGGTTAGGGACTAATGAAAAACTGTTTTTT. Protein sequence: CASSTQGLGTNEKLFF.

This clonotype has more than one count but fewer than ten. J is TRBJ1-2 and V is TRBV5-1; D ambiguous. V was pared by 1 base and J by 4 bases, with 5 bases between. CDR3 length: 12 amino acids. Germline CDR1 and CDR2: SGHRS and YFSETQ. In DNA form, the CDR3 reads TGCGCCAGCAGCTTGTCAACCTATGGCTACACCTTC. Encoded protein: CASSLSTYGYTF.

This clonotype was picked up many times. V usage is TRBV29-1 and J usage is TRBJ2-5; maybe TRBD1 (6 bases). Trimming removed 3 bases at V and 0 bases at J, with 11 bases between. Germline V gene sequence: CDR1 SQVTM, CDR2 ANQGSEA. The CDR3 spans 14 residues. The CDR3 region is CSVDVRGYQETQYF. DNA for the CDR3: TGCAGCGTTGATGTCAGGGGATACCAAGAGACCCAGTACTTC.

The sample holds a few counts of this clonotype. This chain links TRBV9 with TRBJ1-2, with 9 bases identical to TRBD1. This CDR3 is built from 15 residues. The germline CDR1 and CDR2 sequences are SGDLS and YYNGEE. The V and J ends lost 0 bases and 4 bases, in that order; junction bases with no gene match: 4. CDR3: CASSVALGQGYGYTF. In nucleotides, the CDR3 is TGTGCCAGCAGCGTAGCTCTGGGACAGGGCTATGGCTACACCTTC.

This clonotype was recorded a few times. The CDR3 region is CASSEGLGRQYF. CDR3 in DNA: TGCGCCAGCAGCGAGGGACTAGGGAGACAGTATTTT. The rearrangement uses TRBV5-1 and TRBJ2-3, with 8 bases aligning to TRBD2. V trimming: 4 bases; J trimming: 12 bases; junction bases outside the gene matches: 7. This CDR3 region has 12 residues. Germline values: CDR1 SGHRS, CDR2 YFSETQ.

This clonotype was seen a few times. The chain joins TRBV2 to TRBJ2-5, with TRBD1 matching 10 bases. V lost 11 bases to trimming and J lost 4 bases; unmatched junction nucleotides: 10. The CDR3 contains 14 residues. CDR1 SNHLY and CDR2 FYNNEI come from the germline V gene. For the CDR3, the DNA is TGTGCCGGAAGAACACGGGACAGGGGAGAGACCCAGTACTTC. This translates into CAGRTRDRGETQYF.

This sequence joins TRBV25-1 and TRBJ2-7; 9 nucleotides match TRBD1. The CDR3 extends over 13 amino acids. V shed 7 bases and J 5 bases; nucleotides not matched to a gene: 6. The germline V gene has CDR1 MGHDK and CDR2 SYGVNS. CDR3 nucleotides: TGTGCCAGCACCGGGACAGGGTCCCACGAGCAGTACTTC. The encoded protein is CASTGTGSHEQYF.

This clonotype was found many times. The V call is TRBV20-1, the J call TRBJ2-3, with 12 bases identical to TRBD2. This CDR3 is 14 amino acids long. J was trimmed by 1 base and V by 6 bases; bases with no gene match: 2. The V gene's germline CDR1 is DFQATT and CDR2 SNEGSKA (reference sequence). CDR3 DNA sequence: TGCAGTGCGACTAGCGGGGGAGGCACAGATACGCAGTATTTT. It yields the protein CSATSGGGTDTQYF.

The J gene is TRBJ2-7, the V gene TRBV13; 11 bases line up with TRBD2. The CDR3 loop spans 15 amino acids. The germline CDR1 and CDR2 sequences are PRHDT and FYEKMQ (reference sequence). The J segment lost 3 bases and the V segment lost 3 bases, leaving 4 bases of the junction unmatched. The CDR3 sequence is CASSFLAGGIYEQYF. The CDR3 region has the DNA TGTGCCAGCAGCTTTCTAGCGGGGGGCATCTACGAGCAGTACTTC. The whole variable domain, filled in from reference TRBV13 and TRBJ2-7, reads AAGVIQSPRHLIKEKRETATLKCYPIPRHDTVYWYQQGPGQDPQFLISFYEKMQSDKGSIPDRFSAQQFSDYHSELNMSSLELGDSALYFCASSFLAGGIYEQYFGPGTRLTVT.

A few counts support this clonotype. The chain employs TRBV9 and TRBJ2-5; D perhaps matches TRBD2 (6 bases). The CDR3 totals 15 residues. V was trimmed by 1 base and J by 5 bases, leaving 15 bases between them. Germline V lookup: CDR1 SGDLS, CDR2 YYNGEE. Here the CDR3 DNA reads TGTGCCAGCAGCGTACGGGACTCAGTGCAGGAGACCCAGTACTTC. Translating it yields CASSVRDSVQETQYF. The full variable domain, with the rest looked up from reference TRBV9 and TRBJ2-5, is DSGVTQTPKHLITATGQRVTLRCSPRSGDLSVYWYQQSLDQGLQFLIQYYNGEERAKGNILERFSAQQFPDLHSELNLSSLELGDSALYFCASSVRDSVQETQYFGPGTRLLVL.

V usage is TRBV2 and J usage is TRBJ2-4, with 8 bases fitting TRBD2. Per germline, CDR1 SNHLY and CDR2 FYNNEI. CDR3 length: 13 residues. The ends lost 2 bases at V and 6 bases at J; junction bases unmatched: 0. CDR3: CASSESGGNIQYF. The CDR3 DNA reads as TGTGCCAGCAGTGAAAGCGGGGGAAACATTCAGTACTTC.

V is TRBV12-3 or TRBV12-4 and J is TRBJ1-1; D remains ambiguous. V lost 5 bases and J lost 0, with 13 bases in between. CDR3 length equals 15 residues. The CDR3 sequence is CASSPREVMNTEAFF. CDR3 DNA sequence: TGTGCCAGCAGTCCCCGTGAGGTAATGAACACTGAAGCTTTCTTT.

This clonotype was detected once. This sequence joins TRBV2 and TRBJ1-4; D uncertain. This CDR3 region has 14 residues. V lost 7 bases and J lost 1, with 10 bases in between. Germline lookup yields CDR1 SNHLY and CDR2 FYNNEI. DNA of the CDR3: TGTGCCAGCAAGATATTCGGAACTAATGAAAAACTGTTTTTT. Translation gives CASKIFGTNEKLFF.

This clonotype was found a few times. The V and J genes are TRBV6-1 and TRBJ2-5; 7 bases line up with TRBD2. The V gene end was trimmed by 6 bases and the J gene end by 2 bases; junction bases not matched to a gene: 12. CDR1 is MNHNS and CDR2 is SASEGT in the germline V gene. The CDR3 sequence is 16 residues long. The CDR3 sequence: CASSLRLADKQETQYF. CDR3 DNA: TGTGCCAGCAGCCTAAGACTAGCAGACAAACAAGAGACCCAGTACTTC.

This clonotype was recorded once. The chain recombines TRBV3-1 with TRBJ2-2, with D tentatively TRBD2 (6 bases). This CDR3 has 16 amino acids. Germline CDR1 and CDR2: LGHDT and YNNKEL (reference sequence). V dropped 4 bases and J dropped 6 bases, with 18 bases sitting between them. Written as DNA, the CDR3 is TGTGCCAGCAGCCTTTCGGGGGTCCTAGGGGCCGGGGAGCTGTTTTTT. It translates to CASSLSGVLGAGELFF.

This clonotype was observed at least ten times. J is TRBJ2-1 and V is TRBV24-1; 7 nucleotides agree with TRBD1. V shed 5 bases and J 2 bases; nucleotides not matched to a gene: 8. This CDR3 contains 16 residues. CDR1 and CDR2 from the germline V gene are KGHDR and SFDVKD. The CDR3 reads CATSGSTGPPYNEQFF. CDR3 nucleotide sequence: TGTGCCACCAGTGGGTCGACAGGGCCCCCCTACAATGAGCAGTTCTTC.

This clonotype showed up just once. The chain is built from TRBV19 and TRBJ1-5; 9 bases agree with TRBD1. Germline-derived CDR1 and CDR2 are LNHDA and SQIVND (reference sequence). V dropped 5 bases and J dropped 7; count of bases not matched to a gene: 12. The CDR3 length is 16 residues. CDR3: CASSRPGTGLGQPQHF. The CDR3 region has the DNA TGTGCCAGTAGTCGACCCGGGACAGGGCTGGGGCAGCCCCAGCATTTT.

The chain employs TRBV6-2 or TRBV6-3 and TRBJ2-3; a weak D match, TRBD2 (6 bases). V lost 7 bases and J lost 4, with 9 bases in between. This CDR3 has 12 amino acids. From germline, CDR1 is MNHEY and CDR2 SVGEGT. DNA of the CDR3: TGTGCCAGCACGGGAGCTTCAGATACGCAGTATTTT. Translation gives CASTGASDTQYF.

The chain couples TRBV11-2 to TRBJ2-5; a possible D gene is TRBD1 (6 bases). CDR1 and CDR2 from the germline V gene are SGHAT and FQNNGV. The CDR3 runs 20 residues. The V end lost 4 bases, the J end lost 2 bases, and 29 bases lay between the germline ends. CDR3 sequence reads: CASSYSSRRLDRLHQETQYF. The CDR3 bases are TGTGCCAGCAGCTATTCATCCAGACGCCTCGACAGGCTACATCAAGAGACCCAGTACTTC.

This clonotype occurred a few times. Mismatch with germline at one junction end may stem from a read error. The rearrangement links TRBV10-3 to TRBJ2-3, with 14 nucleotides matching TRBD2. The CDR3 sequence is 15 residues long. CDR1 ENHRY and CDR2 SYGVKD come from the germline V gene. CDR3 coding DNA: TGTGCCATCAGACCGACTAGCGGGGGGGCCGATACACAGTATTTT. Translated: CAIRPTSGGADTQYF.

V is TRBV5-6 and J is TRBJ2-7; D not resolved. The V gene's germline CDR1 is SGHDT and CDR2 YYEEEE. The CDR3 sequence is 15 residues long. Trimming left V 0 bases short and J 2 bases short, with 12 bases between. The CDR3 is CASSLGQPSPYEQYF. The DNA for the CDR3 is TGTGCCAGCAGCTTGGGCCAGCCGAGCCCCTACGAGCAGTACTTC.

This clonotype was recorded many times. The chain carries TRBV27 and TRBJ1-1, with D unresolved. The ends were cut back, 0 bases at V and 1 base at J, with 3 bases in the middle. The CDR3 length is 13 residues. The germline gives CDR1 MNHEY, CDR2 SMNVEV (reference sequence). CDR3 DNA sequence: TGTGCCAGCAGTTTATCTCCGAACACTGAAGCTTTCTTT. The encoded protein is CASSLSPNTEAFF.

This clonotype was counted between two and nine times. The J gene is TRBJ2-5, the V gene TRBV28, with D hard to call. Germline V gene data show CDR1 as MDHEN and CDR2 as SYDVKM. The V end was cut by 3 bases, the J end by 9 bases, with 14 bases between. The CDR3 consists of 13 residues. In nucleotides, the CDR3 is TGTGCCAGCAGTTTCGACTCTCTTTTGGCCCAGTACTTC. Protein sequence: CASSFDSLLAQYF.

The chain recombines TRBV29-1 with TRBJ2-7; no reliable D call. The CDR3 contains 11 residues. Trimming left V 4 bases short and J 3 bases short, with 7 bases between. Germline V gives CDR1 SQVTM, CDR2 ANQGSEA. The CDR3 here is CSVGDGYEQYF. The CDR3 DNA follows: TGCAGCGTTGGTGACGGCTACGAGCAGTACTTC.

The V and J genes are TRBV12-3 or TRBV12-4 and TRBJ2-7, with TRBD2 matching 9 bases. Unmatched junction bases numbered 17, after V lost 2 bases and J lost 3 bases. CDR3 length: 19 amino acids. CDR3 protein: CASSLLGAQSRGGLYEQYF. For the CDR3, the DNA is TGTGCCAGCAGTTTACTAGGGGCGCAGTCGCGGGGGGGCCTCTACGAGCAGTACTTC.

In DNA, the CDR3 is TGTGCCAGCAGCTTATCACGGACAGGAATGAACTCCTACGAGCAGTACTTC. It yields the protein CASSLSRTGMNSYEQYF. V is TRBV7-9 and J is TRBJ2-7, with 7 nucleotides matching TRBD1. This CDR3 spans 17 amino acids. J was trimmed by 0 bases and V by 2 bases; bases with no gene match: 10. The germline V gene encodes CDR1 SEHNR and CDR2 FQNEAQ (reference sequence). Based on the CDR3 plus reference TRBV7-9 and TRBJ2-7, the full variable domain is DTGVSQNPRHKITKRGQNVTFRCDPISEHNRLYWYRQTLGQGPEFLTYFQNEAQLEKSRLLSDRFSAERPKGSFSTLEIQRTEQGDSAMYLCASSLSRTGMNSYEQYFGPGTRLTVT.

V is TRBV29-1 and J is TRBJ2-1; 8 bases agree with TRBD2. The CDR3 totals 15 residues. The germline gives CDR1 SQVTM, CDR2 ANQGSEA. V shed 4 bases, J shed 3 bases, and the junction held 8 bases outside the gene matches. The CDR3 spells CSVGGLAGLYNEQFF. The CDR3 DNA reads TGCAGCGTTGGGGGGCTAGCGGGCCTCTACAATGAGCAGTTCTTC.

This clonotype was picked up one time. The CDR3 here is CASSLVAGDYQETQYF. In DNA, the CDR3 is TGTGCCAGCAGTTTGGTAGCGGGAGACTACCAAGAGACCCAGTACTTC. The rearrangement links TRBV28 to TRBJ2-5; 9 nucleotides align to TRBD2. Germline lookup yields CDR1 MDHEN and CDR2 SYDVKM. This CDR3 has 16 residues. Trimming cost V 3 bases and J 0 bases; bases outside gene matches: 5.

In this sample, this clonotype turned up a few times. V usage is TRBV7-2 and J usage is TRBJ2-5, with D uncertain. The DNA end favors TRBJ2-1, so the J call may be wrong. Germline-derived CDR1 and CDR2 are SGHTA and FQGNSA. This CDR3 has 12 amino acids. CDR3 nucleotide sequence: TGTGCCAGCAGCGCAACCTACAATGAGCAGTTCTTC. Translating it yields CASSATYNEQFF.